The 27 T cell receptor beta chains below all came from one sample that was sequenced in a study of metastatic and nonmetastatic thyroid tumors. MiXCR was used by TCRdb to re-call the PCR reads. The data contain about 41,000 clones, about 24% of them singletons. No treatment of any kind had been given to any patient before thyroid surgery. Sequenced sample: tumor tissue. These receptors all stem from a female donor with papillary thyroid cancer or a benign thyroid nodule (not recorded which). Some clones in this sample may be carry-over from other donors' samples.

By sample fraction, this clone is medium-sized. CDR3 region: CASTMGQGGQPQHF. The CDR3, as DNA: TGTGCCAGCACCATGGGACAGGGAGGTCAGCCCCAGCATTTT. The genes are TRBV6-1 and TRBJ1-5; 9 nucleotides align to TRBD1. CDR3 length equals 14 residues. Looked up from germline, CDR1 is MNHNS and CDR2 is SASEGT. The J segment lost 6 bases and the V segment lost 7 bases, leaving 7 bases of the junction unmatched.

J is TRBJ2-6 and V is TRBV27; D ambiguous. This CDR3 has 13 residues. In germline, CDR1 is MNHEY, CDR2 SMNVEV (reference sequence). V lost 6 bases and J 2 bases, leaving 5 bases between the germline ends. The CDR3 loop reads CASSQPGANVLTF. The CDR3 nucleotides read TGTGCCAGCAGCCAGCCTGGGGCCAACGTCCTGACTTTC.

In its sample, this clone was seen many times. In DNA form, the CDR3 reads TGTGCCACCAGTGAGACAGGTTACGAGCAGTACTTC. The encoded protein is CATSETGYEQYF. The chain carries TRBV24-1 and TRBJ2-7; a weak D match, TRBD1 (6 bases). The CDR3 is made up of 12 amino acids. V was trimmed by 4 bases and J by 4 bases, leaving 7 bases between them. Per germline, CDR1 KGHDR and CDR2 SFDVKD.

The rearrangement links TRBV20-1 to TRBJ1-1; 9 nucleotides line up with TRBD1. This CDR3 is built from 15 residues. V dropped 0 bases and J dropped 5; count of bases not matched to a gene: 7. Germline CDR1 is DFQATT and CDR2 is SNEGSKA (reference sequence). The chain's CDR3 is CSARDVQGAGTEAFF. The CDR3 nucleotides are TGCAGTGCTAGAGATGTACAGGGGGCAGGGACTGAAGCTTTCTTT.

This clone was seen ten or more times. Sequence at one end of the junction differs from germline and may be a read error. This chain connects TRBV7-7 to TRBJ2-5; 9 nucleotides line up with TRBD2. CDR3 length: 16 residues. Germline V lookup: CDR1 SSHAT, CDR2 FNYEAQ (reference sequence). The CDR3 nucleotides read TGTGCTAGCAGCTTAGGAGTAGCGGGAGATGGGGAGACCCAGTACTTC. As protein: CASSLGVAGDGETQYF.

This clone was counted ten times or more. A read error is possible here, since a much larger clone lies one base away. The rearrangement uses TRBV7-2 and TRBJ1-2; 8 nucleotides agree with TRBD1. Germline loops: CDR1 SGHTA, CDR2 FQGNSA. CDR3 size: 15 residues. The DNA for the CDR3 is TGTGCCAACAGCTTAGCCCGGCAGGGGGCAGATGGCTACACCTTC. Its protein product is CANSLARQGADGYTF.

The chain employs TRBV30 and TRBJ2-7; D unclear. The CDR3 spans 13 residues. The V and J ends lost 0 bases and 3 bases respectively, with 9 bases between them. The germline V gene encodes CDR1 GTSNPN and CDR2 SVGIG (reference sequence). CDR3 bases: TGTGCCTGGAGTGTATCTGGGAACTACGAGCAGTACTTC. Its translation: CAWSVSGNYEQYF.

This clone was observed at least ten times. This chain links TRBV28 with TRBJ2-2, with TRBD2 as a possible D gene (6 bases). There are 14 residues in the CDR3. V was cut by 5 bases and J by 7 bases, with 14 bases left in between. Germline CDR1 and CDR2: MDHEN and SYDVKM. CDR3 amino acids: CASSPSSASGELFF. The CDR3 DNA follows: TGTGCCAGCAGTCCCTCTAGCGCAAGCGGGGAGCTGTTTTTT.

This clone has at least ten counts. The rearrangement links TRBV5-6 to TRBJ2-7; D is possibly TRBD1 (6 bases). V was cut by 1 base and J by 0 bases, with 17 bases left in between. The CDR3 totals 17 residues. Germline-derived CDR1 and CDR2 are SGHDT and YYEEEE. CDR3 nucleotide sequence: TGTGCCAGCAGCTTGTTGTTTGGGGGCCTTAGCTCCTACGAGCAGTACTTC. It codes for CASSLLFGGLSSYEQYF.

This clone occurred once. Given a much more abundant clone one base away, this may be a read error. It is likely a read error, because the conserved phenylalanine at the end of the CDR3 is missing. No DNA is shown, since the ends of the CDR3 on it are uncertain; the CDR3 is the one TCRdb lists. The J gene is TRBJ2-5, the V gene TRBV7-9; TRBD2 is the table's D call and was not checked against the DNA. CDR1 and CDR2 from the germline V gene are SEHNR and FQNEAQ (reference sequence). Termini included, the CDR3 measures 11 amino acids. The CDR3 sequence is CASSLAWDQRI.

This clone was seen at least ten times. This chain connects TRBV4-1 to TRBJ1-2; no firm D call. CDR1 and CDR2 (germline): MGHRA, YSYEKL. The CDR3 covers 16 residues. The germline V and J ends were trimmed by 4 bases and 0 bases, with 15 bases remaining between them. The CDR3 coding sequence is TGCGCCAGCAGCCGGGCCGGAGGAGAGACTAACTATGGCTACACCTTC. Its protein product is CASSRAGGETNYGYTF.

V is TRBV6-5 and J is TRBJ1-1; D is undetermined. In germline, CDR1 is MNHEY, CDR2 SVGAGI. V was clipped by 4 bases and J by 1 base, with 4 bases between them. The CDR3 has 12 residues. The CDR3 sequence: CASSSWNTEAFF. The CDR3 region has the DNA TGTGCCAGCAGTTCTTGGAACACTGAAGCTTTCTTT.

This clone was seen at least ten times. The genes are TRBV7-8 and TRBJ2-5; D ambiguous. Germline V gives CDR1 SGHVS, CDR2 FQNEAQ. The CDR3 is made up of 15 amino acids. Trimming took 5 bases from V and 5 from J, leaving 18 bases between them. The DNA of the CDR3 is TGTGCCAGCAGCCCCCCCCTGGGAATGGGGGAGACCCAGTACTTC. Translation: CASSPPLGMGETQYF.

Notes on this clone: This may arise from a read error, as a much more abundant clone is one base away. Within the sample, other DNA sequences also encode this same CDR3. The V call is TRBV19, the J call TRBJ2-2, with unresolved D. This CDR3 comprises 12 residues. Germline assignment: CDR1 LNHDA and CDR2 SQIVND (reference sequence). CDR3 sequence reads: CAGRSGPGELFF. For the CDR3, the DNA is TGTGCCGGTAGGTCCGGTCCCGGCGAGCTGTTTTTT.

This clone showed up many times. This chain joins TRBV5-1 and TRBJ1-2; D is perhaps TRBD1 (6 bases). The germline V and J ends were trimmed by 0 bases and 7 bases, with 13 bases remaining between them. CDR1 is SGHRS, CDR2 YFSETQ, per germline. CDR3 length: 14 amino acids. This CDR3 is CASSLARGSSGYTF. The CDR3 DNA reads as TGCGCCAGCAGCTTGGCCAGGGGCTCCAGTGGCTACACCTTC. Full variable domain (remainder filled in from reference TRBV5-1 and TRBJ1-2): KAGVTQTPRYLIKTRGQQVTLSCSPISGHRSVSWYQQTPGQGLQFLFEYFSETQRNKGNFPGRFSGRQFSNSRSEMNVSTLELGDSALYLCASSLARGSSGYTFGSGTRLTVV.

The chain couples TRBV9 to TRBJ1-5; TRBD1 might be the D (6 bases). V shed 0 bases and J shed 4 bases, with 11 bases lying between them. This CDR3 comprises 15 residues. Germline CDR1 and CDR2: SGDLS and YYNGEE. CDR3 in amino acids: CASSVEAGANQPQHF. CDR3 nucleotides: TGTGCCAGCAGCGTAGAGGCAGGGGCAAATCAGCCCCAGCATTTT.

V is TRBV30 and J is TRBJ1-4; the D is unclear. This CDR3 is 13 amino acids long. The germline CDR1 and CDR2 sequences are GTSNPN and SVGIG (reference sequence). Trimming removed 4 bases at V and 5 bases at J, with 11 bases between. The CDR3 nucleotides read TGTGCCTGGAAGGGAGGGAGGAATGAAAAACTGTTTTTT. Translated: CAWKGGRNEKLFF.

The chain recombines TRBV28 with TRBJ1-1; D may be TRBD1 (6 bases). This CDR3 spans 14 amino acids. The V end lost 2 bases, the J end lost 5 bases, and 12 bases lay between the germline ends. Germline CDR1 and CDR2: MDHEN and SYDVKM. The CDR3 loop reads CASSLVGGGTEAFF. CDR3 coding DNA: TGTGCCAGCAGTTTAGTCGGAGGGGGGACTGAAGCTTTCTTT.

This clone was counted many times. The genes are TRBV20-1 and TRBJ1-1, with 7 nucleotides matching TRBD1. There are 14 residues in the CDR3. Germline CDR1 is DFQATT and CDR2 is SNEGSKA (reference sequence). V lost 2 bases and J lost 5; bases outside the gene matches: 8. The CDR3 DNA is TGCAGTGCTAGACCGACAGGGTGGGGGACTGAAGCTTTCTTT. It yields the protein CSARPTGWGTEAFF.

As regards this clone: Relative to the germline gene, one junction end is altered; a read error may explain this. The CDR3 DNA sequence: TGCTGTGCTAGAGATGAAGCGAAAGGGCAGTTCTTC. This gives the protein CCARDEAKGQFF. V usage is TRBV20-1 and J usage is TRBJ2-1; D not resolved. CDR3 size: 12 residues. Germline V CDR1 and CDR2: DFQATT, SNEGSKA (reference sequence).

This clone came up many times. The chain combines TRBV29-1 with TRBJ2-1; D uncertain. Trimming pared 0 bases from V and 6 bases from J, leaving 9 bases between. CDR3 length: 13 residues. Germline V gene lookup returns CDR1 SQVTM and CDR2 ANQGSEA. CDR3 coding DNA: TGCAGCGTTGAAGATACCGTGGGCAATGAGCAGTTCTTC. This gives the protein CSVEDTVGNEQFF.

V is TRBV20-1 and J is TRBJ2-1; TRBD2 matches at 9 bases. This CDR3 has 15 amino acids. V lost 3 bases to trimming and J lost 10 bases; unmatched junction nucleotides: 13. Per the germline V gene, CDR1 is DFQATT and CDR2 is SNEGSKA (reference sequence). The CDR3 DNA reads as TGCAGTGCTAGTGATTCTAGCGGGACCGGGGAAGAGCAGTTCTTC. Amino acid sequence: CSASDSSGTGEEQFF.

This clone has a count of ten or more. This chain joins TRBV6-1 and TRBJ1-2, with a possible D match to TRBD1 (5 bases). V was shortened by 1 base and J by 4 bases, with 13 bases between the two germline ends. The CDR3 contains 15 residues. From germline, CDR1 is MNHNS and CDR2 SASEGT. The CDR3 sequence: CASSEGGGGGYGYTF. Written as DNA, the CDR3 is TGTGCCAGCAGTGAAGGGGGTGGGGGAGGCTATGGCTACACCTTC.

This clone was seen a few times. The chain uses TRBV6-1 and TRBJ2-2; no definite D call. Trimming stripped 3 bases from V and 1 base from J, with 6 bases between. CDR3 length: 14 amino acids. CDR1 is MNHNS and CDR2 is SASEGT in the germline V gene. In DNA form, the CDR3 reads TGTGCCAGCAGTGATGAGTGGAACACCGGGGAGCTGTTTTTT. Its translation is CASSDEWNTGELFF.

This clone has just a few counts. The DNA of the CDR3 is TGTGCCAGCAGCTTAGTTCCCAATCAGCCCCAGCATTTT. This codes for CASSLVPNQPQHF. This chain links TRBV7-8 with TRBJ1-5; no definite D call. V was shortened by 1 base and J by 3 bases, with 4 bases between the two germline ends. CDR1 SGHVS and CDR2 FQNEAQ come from the germline V gene. The CDR3 has 13 amino acids.

The J gene is TRBJ2-2, the V gene TRBV12-3 or TRBV12-4; unclear D gene. This CDR3 has 14 amino acids. V was pared by 6 bases and J by 0 bases, with 8 bases between. CDR3 in amino acids: CASSPLANTGELFF. CDR3 nucleotide sequence: TGTGCCAGCAGCCCCCTAGCGAACACCGGGGAGCTGTTTTTT.

For this clone: One end of the junction fails to match germline, which may point to a read error. This sequence joins TRBV27 and TRBJ2-7; D is possibly TRBD1 or TRBD2 (6 bases each). Germline V gives CDR1 MNHEY, CDR2 SMNVEV (reference sequence). The CDR3 extends over 17 amino acids. The DNA for the CDR3 is TGTGCCAGCAGCTTATTCGGTCGGGGGCGATCTTCTGGAGAGCAGTACTTC. Protein product: CASSLFGRGRSSGEQYF.